The clone carrying this T cell receptor beta chain showed up just a few times. Sequencing was performed with immunoSEQ multiplex PCR; in TCRdb, only in-frame clones are kept and a portion is missing. The repertoire has around 350,000 clones, about 88% of them found once; the top ten carry 3% to 4%. This record belongs to a study of Ad26.COV2.S vaccination and SARS-CoV-2 variants. The treatment here: roughly 20 received Ad26.COV2.S at low or high dose, single or two shots; 5 received placebo; per-sample allocation not given. Day 63 after the first injection of vaccine or placebo was the sampling time. Germline V gene sequence: CDR1 LGHDT, CDR2 YNNKEL (reference sequence). Trimming at V came to 4 bases and at J to 7 bases, leaving 11 bases not matched to a gene. The CDR3 length is 17 residues.

The sequence was obtained from a person aged 18 to 59 who received the Ad26.COV2.S COVID-19 vaccine or a placebo. This chain links TRBV3-1 (or the pseudogene TRBV3-2) with TRBJ2-2, with TRBD2 identical over 11 bases. Sequenced material: peripheral blood, taken in a trial of Ad26.COV2.S vaccine versus placebo. The DNA for the CDR3 is TGTGCCAGCAGCCCAGCTGCTAGCGGGAGGCCTTTCGGGGAGCTGTTTTTT. Protein: CASSPAASGRPFGELFF.